Sequencing of this T cell receptor beta chain was carried out in a study of T cells in localized non-small cell lung cancer. General study results and limits: Uninvolved adjacent lung had more T cell clonality than any other tissue, topping tumor. A median approximately 53 of the top 100 tumor clones appeared in adjacent lung.

The CDR3 totals 14 residues. The germline V gene encodes CDR1 GTSNPN and CDR2 SVGIG (reference sequence). This clone was picked up a small number of times. Its antigen is currently unknown. Sequence at one end of the junction differs from germline and may be a read error. Sequencing was performed with immunoSEQ multiplex PCR; in TCRdb, only in-frame clones are kept and a portion is missing. This sample has about 62,000 clones, with roughly 79% found just once. The clonotype comes from a man aged 35-69 years with stage II lung adenocarcinoma. V and J are TRBV30 and TRBJ1-1; 8 bases are shared with TRBD1. This material consisted of PBMCs, taken before any cancer treatment. Here the CDR3 reads CASSRTGQNAEAFF. CDR3 nucleotides: TGTGCCTCGAGTCGGACAGGGCAAAATGCTGAAGCTTTCTTT.